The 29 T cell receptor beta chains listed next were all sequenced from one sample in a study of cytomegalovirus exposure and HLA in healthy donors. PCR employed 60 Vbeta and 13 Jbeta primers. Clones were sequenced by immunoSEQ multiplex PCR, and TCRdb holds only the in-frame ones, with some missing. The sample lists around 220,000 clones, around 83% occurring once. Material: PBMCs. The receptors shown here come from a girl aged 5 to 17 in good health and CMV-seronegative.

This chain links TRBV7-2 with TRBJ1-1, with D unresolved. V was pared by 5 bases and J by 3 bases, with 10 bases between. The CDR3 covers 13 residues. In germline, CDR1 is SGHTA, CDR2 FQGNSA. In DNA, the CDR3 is TGTGCCAGCAGCCCTACTGCTTACACTGAAGCTTTCTTT. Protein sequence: CASSPTAYTEAFF.

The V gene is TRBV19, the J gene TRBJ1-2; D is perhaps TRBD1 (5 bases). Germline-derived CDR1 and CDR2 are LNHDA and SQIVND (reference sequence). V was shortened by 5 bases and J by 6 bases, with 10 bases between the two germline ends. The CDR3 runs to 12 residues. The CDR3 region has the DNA TGTGCCAGTAGTTTTCCGGGGGATGGCTACACCTTC. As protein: CASSFPGDGYTF.

CDR3 nucleotide sequence: TGTGCCAGCAGTTGGACAGGGAGGGATTCACCCCTCCACTTT. Translation gives CASSWTGRDSPLHF. The chain has TRBV6-6 and TRBJ1-6; 8 bases fit TRBD1. With 4 bases clipped from V and 8 bases from J, the junction kept 4 bases outside the gene matches. The CDR3 extends over 14 amino acids. The germline CDR1 and CDR2 sequences are MNHNY and SVGAGI (reference sequence).

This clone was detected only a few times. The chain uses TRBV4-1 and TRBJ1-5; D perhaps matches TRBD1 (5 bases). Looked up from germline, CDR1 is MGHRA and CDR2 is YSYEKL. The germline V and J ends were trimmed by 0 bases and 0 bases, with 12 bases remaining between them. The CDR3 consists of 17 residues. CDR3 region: CASSQDLGGNSNQPQHF. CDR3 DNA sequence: TGCGCCAGCAGCCAAGATCTTGGGGGGAATAGCAATCAGCCCCAGCATTTT.

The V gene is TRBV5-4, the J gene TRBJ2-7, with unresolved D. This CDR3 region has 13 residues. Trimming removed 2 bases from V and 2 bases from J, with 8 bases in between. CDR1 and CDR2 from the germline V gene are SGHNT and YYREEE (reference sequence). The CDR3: CASSFGSPYEQYF. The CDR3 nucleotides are TGTGCCAGCAGCTTCGGGTCCCCCTACGAGCAGTACTTC.

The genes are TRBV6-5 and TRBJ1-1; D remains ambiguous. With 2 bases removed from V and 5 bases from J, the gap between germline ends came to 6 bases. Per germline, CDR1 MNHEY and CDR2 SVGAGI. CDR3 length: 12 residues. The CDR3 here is CASSYSTTEAFF. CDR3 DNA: TGTGCCAGCAGTTACAGTACTACTGAAGCTTTCTTT.

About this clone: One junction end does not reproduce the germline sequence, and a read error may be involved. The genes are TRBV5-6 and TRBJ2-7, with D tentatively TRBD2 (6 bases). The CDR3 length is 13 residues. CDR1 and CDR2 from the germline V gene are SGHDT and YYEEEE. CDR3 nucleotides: TGTGCCAACAGCTTAGCGGTTTCCTACGAGCAGTACTTC. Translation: CANSLAVSYEQYF.

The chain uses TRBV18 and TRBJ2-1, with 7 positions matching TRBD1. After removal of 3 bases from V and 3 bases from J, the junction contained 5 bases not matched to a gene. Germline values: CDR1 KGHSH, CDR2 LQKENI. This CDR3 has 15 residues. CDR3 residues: CASSPGAGGYNEQFF. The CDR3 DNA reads TGTGCCAGCTCACCCGGGGCAGGGGGCTACAATGAGCAGTTCTTC.

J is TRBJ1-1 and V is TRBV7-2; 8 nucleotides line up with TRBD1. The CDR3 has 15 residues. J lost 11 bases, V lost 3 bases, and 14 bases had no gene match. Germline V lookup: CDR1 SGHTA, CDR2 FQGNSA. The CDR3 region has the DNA TGTGCCAGCAGCTTTTCGGCAGGGGGCTTCTTACGGGCTTTCTTT. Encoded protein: CASSFSAGGFLRAFF. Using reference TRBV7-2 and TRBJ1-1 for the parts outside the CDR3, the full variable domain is GAGVSQSPSNKVTEKGKDVELRCDPISGHTALYWYRQSLGQGLEFLIYFQGNSAPDKSGLPSDRFSAERTGGSVSTLTIQRTQQEDSAVYLCASSFSAGGFLRAFFGQGTRLTVV.

This CDR3 reads CASLRTSGSSAGELFF. The CDR3 region has the DNA TGTGCCAGCCTTAGAACTAGCGGGAGTTCGGCCGGGGAGCTGTTTTTT. The V and J genes are TRBV28 and TRBJ2-2, with TRBD2 matching 11 bases. Unmatched junction bases numbered 11, after V lost 8 bases and J lost 6 bases. Germline CDR1 reads MDHEN; CDR2 reads SYDVKM. This CDR3 region has 16 residues. Looking up the rest from reference TRBV28 and TRBJ2-2 gives the full variable domain: DVKVTQSSRYLVKRTGEKVFLECVQDMDHENMFWYRQDPGLGLRLIYFSYDVKMKEKGDIPEGYSVSREKKERFSLILESASTNQTSMYLCASLRTSGSSAGELFFGEGSRLTVL.

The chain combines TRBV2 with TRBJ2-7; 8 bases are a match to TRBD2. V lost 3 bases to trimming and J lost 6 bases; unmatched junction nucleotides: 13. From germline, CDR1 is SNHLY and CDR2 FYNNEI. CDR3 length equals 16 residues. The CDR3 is CASSDSGTRVGGEQYF. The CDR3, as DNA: TGTGCCAGCAGTGATAGCGGGACGCGCGTGGGGGGCGAGCAGTACTTC. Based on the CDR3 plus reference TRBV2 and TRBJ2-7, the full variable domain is EPEVTQTPSHQVTQMGQEVILRCVPISNHLYFYWYRQILGQKVEFLVSFYNNEISEKSEIFDDQFSVERPDGSNFTLKIRSTKLEDSAMYFCASSDSGTRVGGEQYFGPGTRLTVT.

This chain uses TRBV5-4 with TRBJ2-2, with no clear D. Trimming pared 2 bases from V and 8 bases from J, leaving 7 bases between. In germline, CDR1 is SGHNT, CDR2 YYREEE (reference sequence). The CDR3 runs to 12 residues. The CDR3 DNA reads TGTGCCAGCAGCTTAGCCCTTGGGGAGCTGTTTTTT. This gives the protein CASSLALGELFF. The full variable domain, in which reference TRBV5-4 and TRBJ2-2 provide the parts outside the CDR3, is ETGVTQSPTHLIKTRGQQVTLRCSSQSGHNTVSWYQQALGQGPQFIFQYYREEENGRGNFPPRFSGLQFPNYSSELNVNALELDDSALYLCASSLALGELFFGEGSRLTVL.

The CDR3, as DNA: TGTGCCAGCTCACCCCAGTACCAAGAGACCCAGTACTTC. Residues: CASSPQYQETQYF. The genes are TRBV18 and TRBJ2-5; D not resolved. In germline, CDR1 is KGHSH, CDR2 LQKENI. V shed 3 bases and J shed 0 bases, with 5 bases lying between them. CDR3 length equals 13 residues.

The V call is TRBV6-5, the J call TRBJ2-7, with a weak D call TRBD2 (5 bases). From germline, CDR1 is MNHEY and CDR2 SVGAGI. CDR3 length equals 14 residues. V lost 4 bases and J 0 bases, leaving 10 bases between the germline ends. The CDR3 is CASSSGLLSYEQYF. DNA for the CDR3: TGTGCCAGCAGTTCTGGACTCCTCTCCTACGAGCAGTACTTC.

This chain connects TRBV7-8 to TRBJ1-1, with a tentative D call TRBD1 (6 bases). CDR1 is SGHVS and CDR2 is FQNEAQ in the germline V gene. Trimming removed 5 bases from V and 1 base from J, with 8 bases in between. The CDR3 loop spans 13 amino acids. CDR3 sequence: CASSMGQNTEAFF. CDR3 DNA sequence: TGTGCCAGCAGCATGGGACAGAACACTGAAGCTTTCTTT.

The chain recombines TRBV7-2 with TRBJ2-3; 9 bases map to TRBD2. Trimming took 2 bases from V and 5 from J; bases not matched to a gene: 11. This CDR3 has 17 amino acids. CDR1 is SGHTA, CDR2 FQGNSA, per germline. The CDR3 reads CASSLLGRGGAGDTQYF. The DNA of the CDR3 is TGTGCCAGCAGCTTACTGGGACGCGGGGGGGCGGGAGATACGCAGTATTTT.

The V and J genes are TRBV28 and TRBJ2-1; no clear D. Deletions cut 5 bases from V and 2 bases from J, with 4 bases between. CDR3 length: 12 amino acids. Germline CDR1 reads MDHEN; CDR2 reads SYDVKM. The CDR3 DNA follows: TGTGCCAGCAGTCTTACCTACAATGAGCAGTTCTTC. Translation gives CASSLTYNEQFF.

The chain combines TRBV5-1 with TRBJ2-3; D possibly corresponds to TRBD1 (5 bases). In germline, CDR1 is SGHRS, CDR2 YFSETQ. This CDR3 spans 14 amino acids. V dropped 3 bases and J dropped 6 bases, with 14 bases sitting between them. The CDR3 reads CASSSPPDKDTQYF. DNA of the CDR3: TGCGCCAGCAGCTCCCCCCCGGACAAGGATACGCAGTATTTT.

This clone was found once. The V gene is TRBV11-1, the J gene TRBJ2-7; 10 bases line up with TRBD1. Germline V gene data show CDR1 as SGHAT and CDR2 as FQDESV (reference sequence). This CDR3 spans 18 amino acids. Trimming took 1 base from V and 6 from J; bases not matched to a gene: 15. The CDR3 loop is CASSLVRGPGQGSREQYF. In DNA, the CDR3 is TGTGCCAGCAGCTTAGTTCGGGGACCGGGACAGGGGTCTCGCGAGCAGTACTTC. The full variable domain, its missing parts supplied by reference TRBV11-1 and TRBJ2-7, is EAEVAQSPRYKITEKSQAVAFWCDPISGHATLYWYRQILGQGPELLVQFQDESVVDDSQLPKDRFSAERLKGVDSTLKIQPAELGDSAMYLCASSLVRGPGQGSREQYFGPGTRLTVT.

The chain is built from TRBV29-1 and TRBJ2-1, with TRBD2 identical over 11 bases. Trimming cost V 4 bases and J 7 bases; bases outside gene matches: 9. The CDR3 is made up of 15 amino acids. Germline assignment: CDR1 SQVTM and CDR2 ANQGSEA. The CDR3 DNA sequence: TGCAGCGTTGTCGTAGCGGGGGGGCCGAGAAATGAGCAGTTCTTC. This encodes CSVVVAGGPRNEQFF.

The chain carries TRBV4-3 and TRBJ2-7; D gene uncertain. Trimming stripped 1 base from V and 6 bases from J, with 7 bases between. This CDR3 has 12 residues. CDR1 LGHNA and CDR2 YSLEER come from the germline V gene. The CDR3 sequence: CASSQVGGEQYF. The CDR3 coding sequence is TGCGCCAGCAGCCAAGTCGGCGGCGAGCAGTACTTC.

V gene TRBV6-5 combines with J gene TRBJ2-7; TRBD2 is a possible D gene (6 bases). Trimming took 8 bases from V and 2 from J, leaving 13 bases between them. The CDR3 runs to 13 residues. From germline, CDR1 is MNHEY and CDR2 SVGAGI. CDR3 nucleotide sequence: TGTGCCAGCCTTAGCGGCCTTACCTACGAGCAGTACTTC. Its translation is CASLSGLTYEQYF.

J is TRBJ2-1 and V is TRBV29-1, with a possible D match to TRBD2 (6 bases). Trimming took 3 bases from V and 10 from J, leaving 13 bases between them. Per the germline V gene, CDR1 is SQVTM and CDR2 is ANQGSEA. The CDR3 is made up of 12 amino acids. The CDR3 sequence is CSVDGGIWEQFF. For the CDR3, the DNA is TGCAGCGTTGATGGGGGGATATGGGAGCAGTTCTTC.

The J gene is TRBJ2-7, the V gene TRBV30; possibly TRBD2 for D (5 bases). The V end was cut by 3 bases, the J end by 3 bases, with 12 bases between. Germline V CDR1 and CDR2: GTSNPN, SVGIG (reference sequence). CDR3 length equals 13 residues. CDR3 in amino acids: CAWRLSGSYEQYF. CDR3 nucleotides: TGTGCCTGGAGGTTGTCGGGGAGCTACGAGCAGTACTTC.

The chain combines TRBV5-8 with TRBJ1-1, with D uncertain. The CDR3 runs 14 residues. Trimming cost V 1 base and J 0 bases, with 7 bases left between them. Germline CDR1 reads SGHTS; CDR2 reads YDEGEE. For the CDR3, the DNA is TGTGCCAGCAGCTTGACAGTCATGAACACTGAAGCTTTCTTT. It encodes CASSLTVMNTEAFF.

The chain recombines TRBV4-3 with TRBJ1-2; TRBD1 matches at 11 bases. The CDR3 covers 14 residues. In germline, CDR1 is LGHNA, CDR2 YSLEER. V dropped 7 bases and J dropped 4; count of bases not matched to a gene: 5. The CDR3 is CASTPGTGGYGYTF. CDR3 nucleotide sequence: TGCGCCAGCACCCCTGGGACAGGGGGCTATGGCTACACCTTC.

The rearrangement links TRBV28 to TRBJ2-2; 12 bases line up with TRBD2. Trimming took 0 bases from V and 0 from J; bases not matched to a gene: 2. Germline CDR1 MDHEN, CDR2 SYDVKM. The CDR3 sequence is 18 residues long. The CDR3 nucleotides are TGTGCCAGCAGTTTATGGGGGACTAGCGGGTCGAACACCGGGGAGCTGTTTTTT. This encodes CASSLWGTSGSNTGELFF.

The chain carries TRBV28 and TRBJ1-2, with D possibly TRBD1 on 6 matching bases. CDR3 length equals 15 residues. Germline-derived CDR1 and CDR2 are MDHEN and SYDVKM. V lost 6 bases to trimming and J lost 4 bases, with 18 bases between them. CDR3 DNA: TGTGCCAGCAGGTCTCATCGGACAGTCTCCTATGGCTACACCTTC. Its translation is CASRSHRTVSYGYTF.

This chain's CDR3 is CASQTGGTYGYTF. CDR3 DNA: TGTGCCAGCCAGACAGGCGGAACCTATGGCTACACCTTC. The J gene is TRBJ1-2, the V gene TRBV6-5, with TRBD1 as a possible D gene (6 bases). With 8 bases removed from V and 4 bases from J, the gap between germline ends came to 14 bases. Germline V gene sequence: CDR1 MNHEY, CDR2 SVGAGI. This CDR3 is 13 amino acids long.